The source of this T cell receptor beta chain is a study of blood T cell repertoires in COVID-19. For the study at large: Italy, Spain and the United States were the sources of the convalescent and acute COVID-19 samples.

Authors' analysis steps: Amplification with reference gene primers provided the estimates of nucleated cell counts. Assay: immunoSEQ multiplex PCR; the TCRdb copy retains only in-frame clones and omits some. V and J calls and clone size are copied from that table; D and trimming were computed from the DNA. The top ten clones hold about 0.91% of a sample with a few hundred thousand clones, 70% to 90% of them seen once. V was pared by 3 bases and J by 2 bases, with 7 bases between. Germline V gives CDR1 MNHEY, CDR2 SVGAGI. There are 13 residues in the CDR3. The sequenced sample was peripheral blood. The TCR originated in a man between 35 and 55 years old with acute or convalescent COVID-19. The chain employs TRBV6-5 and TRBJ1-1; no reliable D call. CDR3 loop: CASSYHSNTEAFF. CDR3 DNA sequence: TGTGCCAGCAGTTATCACAGTAACACTGAAGCTTTCTTT.